Sequencing of this T cell receptor beta chain was carried out in a study of blood T cell repertoires in COVID-19. Study overall: Researchers got acute and convalescent COVID-19 samples from the United States, Italy and Spain. Sources were T cells, B-cell-depleted T cells, or PBMCs; the material itself was cDNA or gDNA.

The CDR3 is 14 residues long. Germline CDR1 KGHSH, CDR2 LQKENI. Trimming left V 6 bases short and J 5 bases short, with 13 bases between. Using immunoSEQ multiplex PCR, the repertoire was profiled, and TCRdb retains in-frame clones only, with some absent. There are around 150,000 clones in the sample; approximately 86% occur only once, and nearly 8.5% lies in the top ten. Sequencing was done on a sample of peripheral blood. This clonotype originated in a man aged 55 to 70 with acute or convalescent COVID-19. The chain joins TRBV18 to TRBJ2-2, with D uncertain. The CDR3 DNA sequence: TGTGCCAGCTCCTTGAGTTCGTTGACCGGGGAGCTGTTTTTT. This codes for CASSLSSLTGELFF.